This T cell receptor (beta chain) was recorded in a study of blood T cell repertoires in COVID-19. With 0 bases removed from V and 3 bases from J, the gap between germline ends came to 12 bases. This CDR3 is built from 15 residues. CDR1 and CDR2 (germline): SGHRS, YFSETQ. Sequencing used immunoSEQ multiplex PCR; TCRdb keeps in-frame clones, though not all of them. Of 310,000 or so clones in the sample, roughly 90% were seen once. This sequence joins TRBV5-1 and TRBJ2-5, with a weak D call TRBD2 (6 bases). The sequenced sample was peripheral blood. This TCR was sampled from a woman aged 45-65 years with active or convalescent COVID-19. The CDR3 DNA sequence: TGCGCCAGCAGCTTGGAACTCCCGGGGGAAGAGACCCAGTACTTC. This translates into CASSLELPGEETQYF.